The clone carrying this T cell receptor beta chain was detected only once. Profiling relied on immunoSEQ multiplex PCR, and the TCRdb table lists in-frame clones only, not all of them. This sample has some 690,000 clones, with about 90% found just once. The data were taken from a study of shared clonotypes between healthy human individuals. The CDR3 runs 14 residues. Germline CDR1 reads MNHNY; CDR2 reads SVGAGI (reference sequence). V lost 2 bases, J lost 1 base, and 8 bases lay in between. The V gene is TRBV6-6, the J gene TRBJ1-1, with no clear D. The sequenced sample was memory CD8+ T cells from PBMCs. As for subset: CD45RO+ cells pooled with CCR7-negative TemRA cells. The sequence was collected from a man aged 18 to 30 in good health. Some clones in this sample may be carry-over from other donors' samples. The CDR3 sequence is CASSYPPGNTEAFF. The CDR3 bases are TGTGCCAGCAGTTACCCCCCAGGGAACACTGAAGCTTTCTTT.